This entry concerns a single T cell receptor beta chain. Its antigen is unidentified. This specimen comes from a study of STAT3 mutations in large granular lymphocyte leukemia. Background on the study: 40% of treated T-LGLL patients showed hematologic response to immunosuppression. Study conclusions and caveats: At least one immunodominant TCR beta clonotype appeared in every T-cell large granular lymphocyte leukemia patient. After therapy, about 30% of the 18 patients switched clonotypes, all new clones STAT3 wild type. No sample exists from the first appearance of each clone. Variable sampling intervals and differing treatment regimens complicated linking therapy response to TCR clonal burden changes.

Germline-derived CDR1 and CDR2 are SGDLS and YYNGEE. Trimming pared 0 bases from V and 4 bases from J, leaving 13 bases between. The CDR3 has 15 amino acids. The repertoire was sequenced with immunoSEQ multiplex PCR; TCRdb's copy has only in-frame clones and lacks some. The table includes 15,000 to 20,000 clones, 70% to 90% detected once. The material sequenced was peripheral blood mononuclear cells. The chain links TRBV9 to TRBJ2-5; the D gene is possibly TRBD2 (7 bases). The sequence derives from a man aged 45-60 years with T-cell large granular lymphocyte leukemia. Some clones in this sample may be carry-over from other donors' samples. The CDR3 sequence: CASSVEGGFSETQYF. DNA for the CDR3: TGTGCCAGCAGCGTAGAGGGGGGGTTTTCAGAGACCCAGTACTTC. Using reference TRBV9 and TRBJ2-5 for the parts outside the CDR3, the full variable domain is DSGVTQTPKHLITATGQRVTLRCSPRSGDLSVYWYQQSLDQGLQFLIQYYNGEERAKGNILERFSAQQFPDLHSELNLSSLELGDSALYFCASSVEGGFSETQYFGPGTRLLVL.